This record looks at one T cell receptor (beta chain) sequence and its context. The antigen remains undetermined. Use of 60 Vbeta and 13 Jbeta primers characterized the PCR. Profiled with immunoSEQ multiplex PCR; TCRdb holds only in-frame clones, not every one. The table lists 150,000 to 200,000 clones, more than 65% of them singletons, with 1.3% in the top ten. V was trimmed by 0 bases and J by 0 bases, leaving 8 bases between them. The CDR3 has 15 residues. Germline loops: CDR1 SGHRS, CDR2 YFSETQ. This specimen belongs to a study of cytomegalovirus exposure and HLA in healthy donors. General study results and limits: Later on, an analysis showed TCR association rates differing by HLA locus, with DRB1 the most and HLA-C the fewest.

The sequencing sample was made of PBMCs. This receptor was identified in a man aged 25 to 40 in good health and CMV-seronegative. The J gene is TRBJ2-3, the V gene TRBV5-1; D is unclear. CDR3 protein: CASSLVRVSTDTQYF. The CDR3 coding sequence is TGCGCCAGCAGCTTGGTCCGAGTTAGCACAGATACGCAGTATTTT.